This record looks at one T cell receptor (beta chain) sequence and its context. The target antigen is unknown. These data are taken from a study of CD8 T cell repertoires and HIV-1 epitope variants. TCRdb keeps only in-frame clones here, not all; method: immunoSEQ multiplex PCR. In the table there are thousands of clones, around 70% of which are singletons. The sequence came from a male donor with HIV. The sequenced sample was cultured CD8+ T cells derived from PBMCs.

The CDR3, as DNA: TGCAGCGTAGTGAACCGGGACAGTTCCTACGAGCAGTACTTC. Translation: CSVVNRDSSYEQYF. The chain couples TRBV29-1 to TRBJ2-7; 7 nucleotides align to TRBD1. From germline, CDR1 is SQVTM and CDR2 ANQGSEA. The length of the CDR3 is 14 residues. V shed 6 bases, J shed 1 base, and the junction held 9 bases outside the gene matches.